This TCR beta chain was sequenced during a study of T cell responses to AZD1222 COVID-19 vaccine. Here immunoSEQ multiplex PCR was the method, and the copy in TCRdb shows in-frame clones only, minus some. The sample contains tens of thousands of clones, around 80% of which appear only once. General study results and limits: Increases in Spike-specific TCR breadth and depth were seen after two AZD1222 doses. Baseline serostatus was positive in only six AZD1222 recipients. Mostly white British, mostly female donors; authors suggested clonal diversity may be underestimated. No day 14 peak samples; only post-peak repertoires were characterized.

Details on this clone: No antigen is known for it.

The material was peripheral blood, obtained on day 0 of AZD1222 vaccination. The clonotype was recovered from an adult in good health.

The CDR3 sequence: CASSVQGDEQFF. The CDR3 region has the DNA TGTGCCAGCAGTGTACAGGGGGATGAGCAGTTCTTC. The V gene is TRBV12-3 or TRBV12-4, the J gene TRBJ2-1; 8 positions agree with TRBD1. CDR3 length: 12 amino acids. Unmatched junction bases numbered 2, after V lost 5 bases and J lost 8 bases.